What follows describes a single T cell receptor beta chain. The sample comes from a study of blood T cell repertoires in COVID-19. Profiling relied on immunoSEQ multiplex PCR, and the TCRdb table lists in-frame clones only, not all of them. Of around 310,000 clones listed, 88% were seen once; the top ten hold 5% to 6%. In assigning cohorts, the study relied on participant-reported clinical history. Recovered status applied to Cohort 3 donors who had two consecutive negative PCRs. It also applied to those with clearance or with symptom resolution. There are 14 residues in the CDR3. V was pared by 4 bases and J by 1 base, with 2 bases of the junction left unmatched. Germline CDR1 reads SGHRS; CDR2 reads YFSETQ.

The specimen was PBMCs or T cells enriched from blood (not recorded which). This clonotype was obtained from a man aged 25 to 40 who had recovered from COVID-19. The chain employs TRBV5-1 and TRBJ2-4; 7 bases match TRBD1. The CDR3 bases are TGCGCCAGCAGCCCACAGGGGGCCAAAAACATTCAGTACTTC. It encodes CASSPQGAKNIQYF.